The 18 T cell receptor beta chains below all came from one sample that was sequenced in a study of blood T cell repertoires in COVID-19. Using immunoSEQ multiplex PCR, the repertoire was profiled, and TCRdb retains in-frame clones only, with some absent. Of about 200,000 clones listed, 65% to 80% were seen once; the top ten hold approximately 13%. The sequencing input was peripheral blood. The receptors shown here come from a man between 45 and 60 years old who had recovered from COVID-19.

The chain links TRBV10-1 to TRBJ2-5; the match to TRBD1 covers 7 bases. CDR1 and CDR2 from the germline V gene are WNHNN and SYGVQD (reference sequence). The CDR3 is made up of 15 amino acids. The V gene end was trimmed by 6 bases and the J gene end by 3 bases; junction bases not matched to a gene: 10. The CDR3 region is CASSDFRDRKETQYF. CDR3 nucleotide sequence: TGCGCCAGCAGCGATTTCCGGGACAGAAAAGAGACCCAGTACTTC.

J is TRBJ1-1 and V is TRBV5-4; D is possibly TRBD1 (6 bases). Germline V gene sequence: CDR1 SGHNT, CDR2 YYREEE (reference sequence). V was pared by 4 bases and J by 2 bases, with 12 bases between. CDR3 length: 14 amino acids. CDR3 in amino acids: CASSPWTDNTEAFF. CDR3 DNA: TGTGCCAGCAGCCCTTGGACAGACAACACTGAAGCTTTCTTT. Supplemented by reference TRBV5-4 and TRBJ1-1, the full variable domain reads ETGVTQSPTHLIKTRGQQVTLRCSSQSGHNTVSWYQQALGQGPQFIFQYYREEENGRGNFPPRFSGLQFPNYSSELNVNALELDDSALYLCASSPWTDNTEAFFGQGTRLTVV.

V gene TRBV30 combines with J gene TRBJ1-2, with D maybe TRBD1 (5 bases). Between the trimmed V and J ends, which lost 2 bases and 14 bases, there was a span of 21 bases. The length of the CDR3 is 13 residues. Looked up from germline, CDR1 is GTSNPN and CDR2 is SVGIG (reference sequence). In DNA form, the CDR3 reads TGTGCCTGGAGTTATATCAGCTTGGGGCGTTCAACCTTC. It yields the protein CAWSYISLGRSTF.

This clone appeared a single time. The CDR3 region is CASSTTGGFTDTQYF. CDR3 in DNA: TGTGCCAGCTCGACAACAGGGGGATTCACAGATACGCAGTATTTT. This chain uses TRBV18 with TRBJ2-3; 8 bases map to TRBD1. The V and J ends lost 6 bases and 2 bases, in that order; junction bases with no gene match: 7. The CDR3 is made up of 15 amino acids. Germline loops: CDR1 KGHSH, CDR2 LQKENI.

This clone was observed a handful of times. V gene TRBV15 combines with J gene TRBJ2-3; D uncertain. The CDR3 runs 14 residues. Germline V lookup: CDR1 LNHNV, CDR2 YYDKDF (reference sequence). V lost 4 bases to trimming and J lost 4 bases, with 12 bases between them. CDR3 DNA: TGTGCCACCAGCACGTACACCCAGTCAGATACGCAGTATTTT. This translates into CATSTYTQSDTQYF.

The chain uses TRBV28 and TRBJ1-3, with 9 positions matching TRBD1. The CDR3 covers 19 residues. Germline loops: CDR1 MDHEN, CDR2 SYDVKM. The junction had 19 bases not matched to a gene; V was cut back by 9 bases and J by 1 base. The CDR3 sequence: CASWTWTGAISHSGNTIYF. The CDR3 DNA follows: TGTGCCAGTTGGACCTGGACAGGGGCTATTTCTCATTCTGGAAACACCATATATTTT.

This clone was picked up many times. The chain combines TRBV2 with TRBJ2-5; 8 positions match TRBD1. With 5 bases clipped from V and 5 bases from J, the junction kept 7 bases outside the gene matches. This CDR3 is built from 14 residues. Germline V gene lookup returns CDR1 SNHLY and CDR2 FYNNEI. CDR3 residues: CASSYRGNRETQYF. The CDR3 nucleotides are TGTGCCAGCAGTTACAGGGGGAATCGGGAGACCCAGTACTTC.

A word on this clone: At the DNA level, this CDR3 is encoded by other sequences in the same sample as well. The chain carries TRBV7-2 and TRBJ1-6; 7 bases agree with TRBD1. The ends lost 1 base at V and 8 bases at J; junction bases unmatched: 2. The CDR3 has 14 amino acids. Germline V gene data show CDR1 as SGHTA and CDR2 as FQGNSA. This CDR3 reads CASSLGQGYSPLHF. Here the CDR3 DNA reads TGTGCCAGCAGCTTAGGACAGGGTTATTCACCCCTCCACTTT.

This chain joins TRBV11-1 and TRBJ2-3, with TRBD2 identical over 8 bases. J lost 2 bases, V lost 2 bases, and 6 bases had no gene match. Per the germline V gene, CDR1 is SGHAT and CDR2 is FQDESV (reference sequence). CDR3 size: 16 residues. The CDR3 DNA follows: TGTGCCAGCAGCTTACCCCCCGGGAGGGACACAGATACGCAGTATTTT. It yields the protein CASSLPPGRDTDTQYF.

This chain's CDR3 is CASRTYTGDEQYF. CDR3 DNA: TGTGCCAGCAGAACCTACACAGGGGACGAGCAGTACTTC. The V and J genes are TRBV27 and TRBJ2-7, with 7 bases aligning to TRBD1. V lost 6 bases, J lost 5 bases, and 7 bases stayed unmatched. CDR3 length: 13 amino acids. Germline V gene sequence: CDR1 MNHEY, CDR2 SMNVEV (reference sequence).

This clone was seen only a few times. The rearrangement uses TRBV14 and TRBJ1-4; 7 bases are a match to TRBD1. Germline lookup yields CDR1 SGHDN and CDR2 FVKESK. Trimming cost V 5 bases and J 5 bases; bases outside gene matches: 8. CDR3 length equals 15 residues. The CDR3 protein is CASSATGTANEKLFF. CDR3 DNA sequence: TGTGCCAGCAGCGCGACCGGGACAGCGAATGAAAAACTGTTTTTT.

The chain has TRBV10-3 and TRBJ2-7; 7 bases are shared with TRBD1. This CDR3 comprises 16 residues. The germline gives CDR1 ENHRY, CDR2 SYGVKD. J lost 0 bases, V lost 3 bases, and 8 bases had no gene match. This CDR3 is CAISDPGQASSYEQYF. As DNA, the CDR3 is TGTGCCATCAGTGATCCAGGACAGGCAAGCTCCTACGAGCAGTACTTC.

The chain joins TRBV28 to TRBJ2-7, with a tentative D call TRBD1 (6 bases). The CDR3 is made up of 15 amino acids. V was shortened by 5 bases and J by 2 bases, with 16 bases between the two germline ends. CDR1 is MDHEN and CDR2 is SYDVKM in the germline V gene. The CDR3: CASSHSWDNTYEQYF. The DNA for the CDR3 is TGTGCCAGCAGTCACTCTTGGGACAACACCTACGAGCAGTACTTC.

This sequence joins TRBV28 and TRBJ2-7; 8 positions agree with TRBD1. CDR1 is MDHEN and CDR2 is SYDVKM in the germline V gene. The CDR3 runs to 16 residues. The J segment lost 3 bases and the V segment lost 8 bases, leaving 15 bases of the junction unmatched. In nucleotides, the CDR3 is TGTGCCAGCTCCACCCGACAGGGGATAGGAGGCTACGAGCAGTACTTC. The encoded protein is CASSTRQGIGGYEQYF.

The chain uses TRBV5-1 and TRBJ1-1; 7 bases align to TRBD1. Looked up from germline, CDR1 is SGHRS and CDR2 is YFSETQ. This CDR3 is built from 16 residues. V shed 2 bases and J 4 bases; nucleotides not matched to a gene: 11. CDR3 sequence reads: CASSFLQGSAATEAFF. The CDR3 bases are TGCGCCAGCAGCTTTCTACAGGGGAGTGCGGCCACTGAAGCTTTCTTT.

The genes are TRBV28 and TRBJ2-7; D is undetermined. This CDR3 has 15 residues. Trimming cost V 3 bases and J 2 bases, with 14 bases left between them. CDR1 MDHEN and CDR2 SYDVKM come from the germline V gene. The CDR3 DNA sequence: TGTGCCAGCAGTTTCAACGGTCCGCTAACCTACGAGCAGTACTTC. It encodes CASSFNGPLTYEQYF. Supplemented by reference TRBV28 and TRBJ2-7, the full variable domain reads DVKVTQSSRYLVKRTGEKVFLECVQDMDHENMFWYRQDPGLGLRLIYFSYDVKMKEKGDIPEGYSVSREKKERFSLILESASTNQTSMYLCASSFNGPLTYEQYFGPGTRLTVT.

V and J are TRBV18 and TRBJ2-7, with 7 nucleotides matching TRBD2. Trimming at V came to 3 bases and at J to 0 bases, leaving 5 bases not matched to a gene. Germline CDR1 KGHSH, CDR2 LQKENI. The CDR3 runs 15 residues. CDR3 residues: CASSPRGGSSYEQYF. In DNA, the CDR3 is TGTGCCAGCTCACCCCGGGGAGGGAGCTCCTACGAGCAGTACTTC.

Only a few counts were recorded for this clone. V usage is TRBV28 and J usage is TRBJ2-3; possibly TRBD2 for D (6 bases). Germline values: CDR1 MDHEN, CDR2 SYDVKM. V was clipped by 5 bases and J by 0 bases, with 12 bases between them. CDR3 length: 15 amino acids. CDR3 DNA: TGTGCCAGCAGTCTAGGCGGGATTAGCACAGATACGCAGTATTTT. Its protein is CASSLGGISTDTQYF.